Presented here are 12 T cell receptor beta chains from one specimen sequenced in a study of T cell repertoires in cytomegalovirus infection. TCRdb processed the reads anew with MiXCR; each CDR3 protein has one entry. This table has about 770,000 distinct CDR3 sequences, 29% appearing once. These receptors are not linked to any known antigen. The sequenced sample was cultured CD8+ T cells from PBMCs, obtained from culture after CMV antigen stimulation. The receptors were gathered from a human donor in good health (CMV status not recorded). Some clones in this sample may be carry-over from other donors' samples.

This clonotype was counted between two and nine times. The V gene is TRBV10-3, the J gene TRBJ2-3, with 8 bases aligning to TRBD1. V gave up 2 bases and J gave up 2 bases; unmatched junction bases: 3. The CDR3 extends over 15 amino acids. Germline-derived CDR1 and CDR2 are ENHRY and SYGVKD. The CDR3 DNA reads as TGTGCCATCAGTGAGGACAGGGGCTTCACAGATACGCAGTATTTT. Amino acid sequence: CAISEDRGFTDTQYF.

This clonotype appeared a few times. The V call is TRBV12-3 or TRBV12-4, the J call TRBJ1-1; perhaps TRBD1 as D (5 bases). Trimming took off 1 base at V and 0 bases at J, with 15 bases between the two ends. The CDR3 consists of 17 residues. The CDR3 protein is CASSLEPGNAVNTEAFF. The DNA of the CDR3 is TGTGCCAGCAGTTTAGAGCCAGGGAATGCGGTGAACACTGAAGCTTTCTTT.

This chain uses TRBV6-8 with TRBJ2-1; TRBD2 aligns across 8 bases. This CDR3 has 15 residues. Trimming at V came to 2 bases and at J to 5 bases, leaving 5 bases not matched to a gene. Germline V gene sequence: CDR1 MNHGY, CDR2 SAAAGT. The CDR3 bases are TGTGCCAGCAGTTACAATAGCGGGGCAAACAATGAGCAGTTCTTC. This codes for CASSYNSGANNEQFF.

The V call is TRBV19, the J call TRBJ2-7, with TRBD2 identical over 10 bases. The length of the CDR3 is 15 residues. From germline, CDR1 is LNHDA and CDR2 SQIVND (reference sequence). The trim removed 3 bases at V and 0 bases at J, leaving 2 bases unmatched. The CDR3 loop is CASSILAGASYEQYF. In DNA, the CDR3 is TGTGCCAGTAGTATCCTAGCGGGGGCCTCCTACGAGCAGTACTTC.

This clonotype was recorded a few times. DNA for the CDR3: TGTGCCAGCAGCGTCGGACTAGCCTGGGAGACCCAGTACTTC. Translating it yields CASSVGLAWETQYF. The gene calls are TRBV7-6 and TRBJ2-5; 8 bases are shared with TRBD2. CDR3 length equals 14 residues. J lost 5 bases, V lost 5 bases, and 7 bases had no gene match. CDR1 and CDR2 from the germline V gene are SGHVS and FNYEAQ. Filled out from reference TRBV7-6 and TRBJ2-5, the complete variable domain reads GAGVSQSPRYKVTKRGQDVALRCDPISGHVSLYWYRQALGQGPEFLTYFNYEAQQDKSGLPNDRFSAERPEGSISTLTIQRTEQRDSAMYRCASSVGLAWETQYFGPGTRLLVL.

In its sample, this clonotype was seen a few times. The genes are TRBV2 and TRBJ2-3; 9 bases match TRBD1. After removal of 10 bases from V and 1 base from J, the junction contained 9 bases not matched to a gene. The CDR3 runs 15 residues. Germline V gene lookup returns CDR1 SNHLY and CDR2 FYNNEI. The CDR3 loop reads CAILPTGGGTDTQYF. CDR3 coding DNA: TGTGCCATCCTACCCACAGGGGGCGGCACAGATACGCAGTATTTT.

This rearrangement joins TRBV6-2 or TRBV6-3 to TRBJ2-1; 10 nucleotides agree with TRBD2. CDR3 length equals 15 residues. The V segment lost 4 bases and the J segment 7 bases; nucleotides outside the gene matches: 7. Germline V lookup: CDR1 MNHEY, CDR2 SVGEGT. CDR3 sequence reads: CASSSPLAGWNEQFF. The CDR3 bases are TGTGCCAGCAGTTCCCCACTAGCGGGGTGGAATGAGCAGTTCTTC.

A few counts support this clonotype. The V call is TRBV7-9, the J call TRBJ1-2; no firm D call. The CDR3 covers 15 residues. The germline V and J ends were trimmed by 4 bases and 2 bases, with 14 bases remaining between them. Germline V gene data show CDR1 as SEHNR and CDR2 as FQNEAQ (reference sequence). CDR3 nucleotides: TGTGCCAGCAGCTCTAATCTGGGCAGAAACTATGGCTACACCTTC. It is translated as CASSSNLGRNYGYTF.

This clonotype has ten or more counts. The CDR3 is CASSFPSSYEQYF. The CDR3 coding sequence is TGTGCCAGCAGCTTTCCGAGCTCCTACGAGCAGTACTTC. V gene TRBV7-2 combines with J gene TRBJ2-7, with no clear D. The CDR3 runs to 13 residues. The germline V gene has CDR1 SGHTA and CDR2 FQGNSA. The V and J ends lost 3 bases and 0 bases respectively, with 6 bases between them. The full variable domain, its missing parts supplied by reference TRBV7-2 and TRBJ2-7, is GAGVSQSPSNKVTEKGKDVELRCDPISGHTALYWYRQSLGQGLEFLIYFQGNSAPDKSGLPSDRFSAERTGGSVSTLTIQRTQQEDSAVYLCASSFPSSYEQYFGPGTRLTVT.

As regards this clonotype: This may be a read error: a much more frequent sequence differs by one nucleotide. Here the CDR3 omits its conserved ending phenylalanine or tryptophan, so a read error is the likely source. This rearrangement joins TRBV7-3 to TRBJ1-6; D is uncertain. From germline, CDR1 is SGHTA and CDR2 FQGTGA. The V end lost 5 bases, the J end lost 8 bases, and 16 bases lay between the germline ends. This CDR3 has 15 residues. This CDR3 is CASSPIDGFDSPLHI. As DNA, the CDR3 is TGTGCCAGCAGCCCTATTGATGGTTTCGATTCACCCCTCCACATT.

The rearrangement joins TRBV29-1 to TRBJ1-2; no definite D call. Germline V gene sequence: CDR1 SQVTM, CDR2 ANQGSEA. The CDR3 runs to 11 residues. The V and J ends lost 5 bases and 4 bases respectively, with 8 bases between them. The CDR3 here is CSVWASYGYTF. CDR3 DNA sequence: TGCAGCGTTTGGGCCTCCTATGGCTACACCTTC.

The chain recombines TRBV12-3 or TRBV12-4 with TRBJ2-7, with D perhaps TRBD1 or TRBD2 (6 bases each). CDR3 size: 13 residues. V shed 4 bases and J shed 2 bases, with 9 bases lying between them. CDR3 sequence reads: CASSWGATYEQYV. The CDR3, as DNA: TGTGCCAGCAGTTGGGGGGCGACCTACGAGCAGTACGTC.